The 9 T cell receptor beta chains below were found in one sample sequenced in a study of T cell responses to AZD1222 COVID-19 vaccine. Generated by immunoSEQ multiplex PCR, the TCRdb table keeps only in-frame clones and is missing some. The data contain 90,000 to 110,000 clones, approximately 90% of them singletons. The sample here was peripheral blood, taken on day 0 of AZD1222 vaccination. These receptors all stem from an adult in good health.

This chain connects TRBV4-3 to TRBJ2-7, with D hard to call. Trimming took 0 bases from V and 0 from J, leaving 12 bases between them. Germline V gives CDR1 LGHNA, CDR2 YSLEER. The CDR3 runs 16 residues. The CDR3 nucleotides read TGCGCCAGCAGCCAAGAAACGCCCGTATCCTCCTACGAGCAGTACTTC. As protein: CASSQETPVSSYEQYF.

The CDR3 bases are TGTGCCTGGAGTGTACAATGGGGTTACGAGCAGTACTTC. Its protein is CAWSVQWGYEQYF. J is TRBJ2-7 and V is TRBV30; D remains unclear. Looked up from germline, CDR1 is GTSNPN and CDR2 is SVGIG (reference sequence). V dropped 0 bases and J dropped 4 bases, with 10 bases sitting between them. The CDR3 consists of 13 residues.

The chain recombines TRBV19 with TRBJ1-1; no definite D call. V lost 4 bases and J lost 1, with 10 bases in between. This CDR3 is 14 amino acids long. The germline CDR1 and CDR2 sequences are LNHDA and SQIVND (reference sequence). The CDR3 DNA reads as TGTGCCAGTAGTACTGACCGACAGAACACTGAAGCTTTCTTT. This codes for CASSTDRQNTEAFF.

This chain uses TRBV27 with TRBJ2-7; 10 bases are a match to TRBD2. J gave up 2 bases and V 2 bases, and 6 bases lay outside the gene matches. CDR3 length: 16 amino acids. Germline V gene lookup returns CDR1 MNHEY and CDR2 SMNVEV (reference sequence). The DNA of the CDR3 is TGTGCCAGCAGTTTAAGCGGAGCGGGGGGGCCCTACGAGCAGTACTTC. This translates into CASSLSGAGGPYEQYF.

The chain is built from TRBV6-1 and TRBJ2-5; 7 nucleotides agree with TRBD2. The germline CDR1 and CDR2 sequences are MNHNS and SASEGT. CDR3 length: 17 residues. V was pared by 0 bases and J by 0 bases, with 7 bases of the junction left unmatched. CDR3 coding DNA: TGTGCCAGCAGTGAAGCGGTGGGGCGGGAGTACCAAGAGACCCAGTACTTC. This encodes CASSEAVGREYQETQYF.

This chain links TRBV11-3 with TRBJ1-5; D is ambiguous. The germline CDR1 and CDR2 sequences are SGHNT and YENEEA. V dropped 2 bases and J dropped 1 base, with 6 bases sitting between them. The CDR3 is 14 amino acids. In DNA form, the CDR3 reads TGTGCCAGCAGCTTATGTTTGAGCAATCAGCCCCAGCATTTT. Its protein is CASSLCLSNQPQHF.

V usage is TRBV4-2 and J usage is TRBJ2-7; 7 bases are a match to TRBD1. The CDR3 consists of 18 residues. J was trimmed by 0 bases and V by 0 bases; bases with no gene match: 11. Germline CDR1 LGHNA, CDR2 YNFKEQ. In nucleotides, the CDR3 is TGTGCCAGCAGCCAAGATAGGGGGATCGGGACAGTCTCCTACGAGCAGTACTTC. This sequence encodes CASSQDRGIGTVSYEQYF.

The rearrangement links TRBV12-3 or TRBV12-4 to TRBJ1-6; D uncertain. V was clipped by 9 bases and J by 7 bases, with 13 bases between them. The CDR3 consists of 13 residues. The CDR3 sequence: CASKENSNSPLHF. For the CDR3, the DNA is TGTGCCAGTAAGGAGAACAGCAATTCACCCCTCCACTTT.

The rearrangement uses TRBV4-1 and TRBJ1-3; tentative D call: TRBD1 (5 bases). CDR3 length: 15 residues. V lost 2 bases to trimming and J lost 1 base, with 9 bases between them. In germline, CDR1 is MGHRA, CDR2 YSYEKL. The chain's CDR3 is CASSQSGFSGNTIYF. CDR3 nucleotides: TGCGCCAGCAGCCAATCAGGGTTTTCTGGAAACACCATATATTTT.